The clone carrying this T cell receptor (beta chain) has just a few counts. Antigen unknown. Generated by immunoSEQ multiplex PCR, the TCRdb table keeps only in-frame clones and is missing some. The sample lists about 1.1 million clones, around 78% seen once, with around 0.47% in the top ten. This sample is part of a study of shared clonotypes between healthy human individuals. Points from the study as a whole: Approximately 4.6% of naive CD4 clonotypes were common to a few donors.

Sequenced material: memory CD4+ T cells from PBMCs. The subset is: CD45RA-negative fraction. The sequence was obtained from a man aged 18 to 29 in good health. Some clones in this sample may be carry-over from other donors' samples.

The CDR3 coding sequence is TGTGCCAGCAGCCGAGCGGGGGGGGGCGATACGCAGTATTTT. This encodes CASSRAGGGDTQYF. The genes are TRBV11-2 and TRBJ2-3, with 10 bases identical to TRBD2. V trimming: 5 bases; J trimming: 6 bases; junction bases outside the gene matches: 5. The CDR3 covers 14 residues. CDR1 SGHAT and CDR2 FQNNGV come from the germline V gene.